Listed below are T cell receptor beta chains from one sample, sequenced in a study of blood T cell repertoires in COVID-19. Method: immunoSEQ multiplex PCR; TCRdb's copy keeps in-frame clones and lacks some. This table has about 480,000 clones, about 90% appearing once. The sample comprised PBMCs or T cells enriched from blood (not recorded which). Every receptor here comes from a woman in her late teens or twenties with acute COVID-19. Each CDR3 is given with its conserved first and last residue. The order of the fields is D gene, V gene, clone size, J gene, CDR3 protein, CDR3 DNA. A D gene is named only where the DNA matches it firmly. Expanded clones are given a class, and other clones once, few, many or no size at all.

D gene: TRBD1
V gene: TRBV19
clone size: NA
J gene: TRBJ1-1
CDR3 protein: CASSSLTGLDTEAFF
CDR3 DNA: TGTGCCAGTAGTTCCTTGACAGGGTTAGACACTGAAGCTTTCTTT

D gene: TRBD1
V gene: TRBV10-3
clone size: NA
J gene: TRBJ2-7
CDR3 protein: CAITGTGGDEQYF
CDR3 DNA: TGTGCCATCACCGGGACAGGGGGCGACGAGCAGTACTTC

D gene: NA
V gene: TRBV10-3
clone size: NA
J gene: TRBJ2-1
CDR3 protein: CAISETVEGNEQFF
CDR3 DNA: TGTGCCATCAGTGAGACGGTGGAGGGTAATGAGCAGTTCTTC

D gene: NA
V gene: TRBV9
clone size: NA
J gene: TRBJ2-7
CDR3 protein: CASSFGDNEQYF
CDR3 DNA: TGTGCCAGCAGTTTCGGAGATAACGAGCAGTACTTC

D gene: TRBD1
V gene: TRBV5-1
clone size: NA
J gene: TRBJ1-4
CDR3 protein: CASSLQGPTNEKLFF
CDR3 DNA: TGCGCCAGCAGCTTACAGGGGCCGACTAATGAAAAACTGTTTTTT

D gene: TRBD2
V gene: TRBV27
clone size: NA
J gene: TRBJ2-7
CDR3 protein: CASSLFSGRNYEQYF
CDR3 DNA: TGTGCCAGCAGTTTATTTAGCGGGAGGAACTACGAGCAGTACTTC

D gene: TRBD1
V gene: TRBV2
clone size: NA
J gene: TRBJ2-7
CDR3 protein: CASPGQGSEQYF
CDR3 DNA: TGTGCCAGCCCGGGACAGGGTTCAGAGCAGTACTTC

D gene: TRBD1
V gene: TRBV4-3
clone size: NA
J gene: TRBJ1-2
CDR3 protein: CASSRGQGSYGYTF
CDR3 DNA: TGCGCCAGCAGCCGGGGACAGGGGAGCTATGGCTACACCTTC

D gene: NA
V gene: TRBV7-8
clone size: NA
J gene: TRBJ2-1
CDR3 protein: CASSPTGLLNEQFF
CDR3 DNA: TGTGCCAGCAGCCCGACGGGACTCCTTAATGAGCAGTTCTTC

D gene: TRBD1
V gene: TRBV6-5
clone size: NA
J gene: TRBJ1-6
CDR3 protein: CASRGQGVAPLHF
CDR3 DNA: TGTGCCAGCAGGGGACAGGGGGTTGCACCCCTCCACTTT

D gene: TRBD1
V gene: TRBV7-2
clone size: NA
J gene: TRBJ2-7
CDR3 protein: CASSSTGGYYEQYF
CDR3 DNA: TGTGCCAGCAGCTCGACAGGGGGATACTACGAGCAGTACTTC

D gene: TRBD1
V gene: TRBV28
clone size: NA
J gene: TRBJ1-3
CDR3 protein: CASRGDSILGNTIYF
CDR3 DNA: TGTGCCAGCAGAGGGGACAGTATCCTCGGAAACACCATATATTTT

D gene: TRBD2
V gene: TRBV19
clone size: NA
J gene: TRBJ2-1
CDR3 protein: CASRTLAGETNEQFF
CDR3 DNA: TGTGCCAGTAGAACCCTAGCGGGGGAAACTAATGAGCAGTTCTTC

D gene: TRBD1
V gene: TRBV7-8
clone size: NA
J gene: TRBJ2-7
CDR3 protein: CASSEGQGVGEQYF
CDR3 DNA: TGTGCCAGCAGCGAGGGACAGGGTGTAGGCGAGCAGTACTTC

D gene: NA
V gene: TRBV19
clone size: once
J gene: TRBJ1-5
CDR3 protein: CASSPPGLNQPQHF
CDR3 DNA: TGTGCCAGTAGTCCACCGGGACTCAATCAGCCCCAGCATTTT

D gene: TRBD2
V gene: TRBV9
clone size: NA
J gene: TRBJ2-1
CDR3 protein: CASSVASLAGKDGNEQFF
CDR3 DNA: TGTGCCAGCAGCGTAGCTTCCCTAGCGGGGAAGGATGGCAATGAGCAGTTCTTC

D gene: NA
V gene: TRBV6-5
clone size: few
J gene: TRBJ1-1
CDR3 protein: CASSLAQGNTEAFF
CDR3 DNA: TGTGCCAGCAGCCTCGCCCAGGGGAACACTGAAGCTTTCTTT

D gene: NA
V gene: TRBV2
clone size: NA
J gene: TRBJ1-6
CDR3 protein: CASRQAPEPLHF
CDR3 DNA: TGTGCCAGCAGGCAGGCTCCAGAACCCCTCCACTTT

D gene: TRBD2
V gene: TRBV7-8
clone size: NA
J gene: TRBJ2-7
CDR3 protein: CASSLVSLAGAAYEQYF
CDR3 DNA: TGTGCCAGCAGCTTAGTCTCCCTAGCGGGGGCGGCCTACGAGCAGTACTTC

D gene: NA
V gene: TRBV10-3
clone size: NA
J gene: TRBJ1-4
CDR3 protein: CAITPTGGEKLFF
CDR3 DNA: TGTGCCATCACCCCTACGGGAGGTGAAAAACTGTTTTTT

D gene: TRBD2
V gene: TRBV5-1
clone size: NA
J gene: TRBJ2-3
CDR3 protein: CASSPRTSGGAQIANTQYF
CDR3 DNA: TGCGCCAGCAGCCCTCGGACTAGCGGGGGTGCACAGATAGCTAATACGCAGTATTTT

D gene: NA
V gene: TRBV12-3/TRBV12-4
clone size: NA
J gene: TRBJ2-7
CDR3 protein: CASSFEVTEQYF
CDR3 DNA: TGTGCCAGCAGTTTTGAGGTAACCGAGCAGTACTTC

D gene: NA
V gene: TRBV11-2
clone size: NA
J gene: TRBJ2-2
CDR3 protein: CASSLDPRRGHIGELFF
CDR3 DNA: TGTGCCAGCAGCTTAGATCCAAGGAGGGGGCATATCGGGGAGCTGTTTTTT

D gene: TRBD1
V gene: TRBV28
clone size: NA
J gene: TRBJ2-1
CDR3 protein: CASSQIPGQGAGEQFF
CDR3 DNA: TGTGCCAGCAGTCAAATACCGGGACAGGGGGCGGGTGAGCAGTTCTTC

D gene: NA
V gene: TRBV7-2
clone size: NA
J gene: TRBJ2-3
CDR3 protein: CASSPGRGGDTDTQYF
CDR3 DNA: TGTGCCAGCAGCCCCGGGCGGGGTGGGGACACAGATACGCAGTATTTT

D gene: TRBD1
V gene: TRBV6-1
clone size: NA
J gene: TRBJ2-1
CDR3 protein: CASSEIQGSYNEQFF
CDR3 DNA: TGTGCCAGCAGTGAAATACAGGGGTCCTACAATGAGCAGTTCTTC

D gene: NA
V gene: TRBV7-6
clone size: NA
J gene: TRBJ2-1
CDR3 protein: CASSLVRYNEQFF
CDR3 DNA: TGTGCCAGCAGCTTAGTTCGGTACAATGAGCAGTTCTTC

D gene: NA
V gene: TRBV3-1/TRBV3-2
clone size: NA
J gene: TRBJ1-6
CDR3 protein: CASSQDLDSPLHF
CDR3 DNA: TGTGCCAGCAGCCAAGATCTCGATTCACCCCTCCACTTT

D gene: NA
V gene: TRBV5-5
clone size: once
J gene: TRBJ1-3
CDR3 protein: CASRTDRGTGNTIYF
CDR3 DNA: TGTGCCAGCAGAACCGACCGGGGGACTGGAAACACCATATATTTT

D gene: TRBD2
V gene: TRBV7-8
clone size: many
J gene: TRBJ2-1
CDR3 protein: CASSSNGGSSYNEQFF
CDR3 DNA: TGTGCCAGCAGCTCTAACGGGGGGAGCTCCTACAATGAGCAGTTCTTC

D gene: TRBD1
V gene: TRBV20-1
clone size: NA
J gene: TRBJ2-7
CDR3 protein: CSARQGYEQYF
CDR3 DNA: TGCAGTGCGCGACAGGGCTACGAGCAGTACTTC

D gene: TRBD1
V gene: TRBV9
clone size: NA
J gene: TRBJ2-1
CDR3 protein: CASSAFRDRGYNEQFF
CDR3 DNA: TGTGCCAGCAGCGCCTTCCGGGACAGGGGATACAATGAGCAGTTCTTC

D gene: NA
V gene: TRBV5-1
clone size: few
J gene: TRBJ1-2
CDR3 protein: CASSVDGTNYGYTF
CDR3 DNA: TGCGCCAGCAGCGTGGACGGTACTAACTATGGCTACACCTTC

D gene: NA
V gene: TRBV28
clone size: once
J gene: TRBJ2-7
CDR3 protein: CASSLGKQYF
CDR3 DNA: TGTGCCAGCAGTTTGGGCAAGCAGTACTTC

D gene: TRBD2
V gene: TRBV28
clone size: NA
J gene: TRBJ2-1
CDR3 protein: CASSPPLLAGGLVEQFF
CDR3 DNA: TGTGCCAGCAGTCCACCCCTACTAGCGGGAGGGCTAGTTGAGCAGTTCTTC

D gene: TRBD1
V gene: TRBV28
clone size: NA
J gene: TRBJ2-5
CDR3 protein: CASSIRTGWRETQYF
CDR3 DNA: TGTGCCAGCAGTATCCGGACAGGATGGCGGGAGACCCAGTACTTC

D gene: TRBD2
V gene: TRBV4-3
clone size: NA
J gene: TRBJ2-1
CDR3 protein: CASSQQPRTSGNHNEQFF
CDR3 DNA: TGCGCCAGCAGCCAACAACCTAGGACTAGCGGGAACCACAATGAGCAGTTCTTC

D gene: NA
V gene: TRBV20-1
clone size: NA
J gene: TRBJ2-7
CDR3 protein: CSARIVYEQYF
CDR3 DNA: TGCAGTGCTAGAATCGTCTACGAGCAGTACTTC

D gene: TRBD1
V gene: TRBV27
clone size: few
J gene: TRBJ1-6
CDR3 protein: CASSLLRGLGNSPLHF
CDR3 DNA: TGTGCCAGCAGTTTACTCAGGGGGCTTGGGAATTCACCCCTCCACTTT

D gene: TRBD2
V gene: TRBV19
clone size: NA
J gene: TRBJ2-5
CDR3 protein: CASSIISGRGETQYF
CDR3 DNA: TGTGCCAGTAGTATCATTAGCGGGAGAGGCGAGACCCAGTACTTC